The T cell receptor (beta chain) under discussion was sequenced for a study of T cells after yellow fever vaccination. Findings and caveats of the study: Post-booster repertoires again held most primary-vaccination clones (roughly 96% CD4, roughly 90% CD8). The study noted that FACS-sorted repertoires could contain abundant clonotypes contaminating from the bulk population.

To note about this clonotype: The antigen remains unidentified.

The CDR3 runs to 13 residues. CDR1 SGHDT and CDR2 YYEEEE come from the germline V gene. V lost 4 bases, J lost 7 bases, and 4 bases stayed unmatched. 5'RACE template switching added a universal primer site and UMIs to TCR cDNA. TCRdb called the 5' RACE reads again in MiXCR, with one record for every CDR3 protein. Among 500,000 to 650,000 distinct CDR3 sequences, about 15% were seen once, and the ten largest hold around 15%. This TCR was sampled from a man between 18 and 35 years old who received the YFV17D yellow fever vaccine. This sample comprised PBMCs, obtained about 5 days after the first yellow fever vaccination. The rearrangement uses TRBV5-6 and TRBJ1-1; TRBD1 aligns across 10 bases. CDR3 sequence (DNA): TGTGCCAGCAGCATCGGACAGGGGGGTGAAGCTTTCTTT. This translates into CASSIGQGGEAFF. Filled out from reference TRBV5-6 and TRBJ1-1, the complete variable domain reads DAGVTQSPTHLIKTRGQQVTLRCSPKSGHDTVSWYQQALGQGPQFIFQYYEEEERQRGNFPDRFSGHQFPNYSSELNVNALLLGDSALYLCASSIGQGGEAFFGQGTRLTVV.